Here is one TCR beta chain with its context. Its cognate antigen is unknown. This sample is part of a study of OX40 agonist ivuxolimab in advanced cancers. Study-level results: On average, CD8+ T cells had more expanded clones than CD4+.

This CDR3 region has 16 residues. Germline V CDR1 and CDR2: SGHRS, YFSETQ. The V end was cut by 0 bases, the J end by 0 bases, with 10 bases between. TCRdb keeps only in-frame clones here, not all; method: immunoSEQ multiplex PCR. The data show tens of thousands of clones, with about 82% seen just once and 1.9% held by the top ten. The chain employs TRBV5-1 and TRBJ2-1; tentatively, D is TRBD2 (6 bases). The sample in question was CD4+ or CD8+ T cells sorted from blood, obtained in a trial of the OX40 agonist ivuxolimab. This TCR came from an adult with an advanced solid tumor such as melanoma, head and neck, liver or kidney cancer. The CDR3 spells CASSLGGGASYNEQFF. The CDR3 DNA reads TGCGCCAGCAGCTTGGGAGGCGGGGCCTCCTACAATGAGCAGTTCTTC. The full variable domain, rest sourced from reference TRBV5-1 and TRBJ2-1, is KAGVTQTPRYLIKTRGQQVTLSCSPISGHRSVSWYQQTPGQGLQFLFEYFSETQRNKGNFPGRFSGRQFSNSRSEMNVSTLELGDSALYLCASSLGGGASYNEQFFGPGTRLTVL.